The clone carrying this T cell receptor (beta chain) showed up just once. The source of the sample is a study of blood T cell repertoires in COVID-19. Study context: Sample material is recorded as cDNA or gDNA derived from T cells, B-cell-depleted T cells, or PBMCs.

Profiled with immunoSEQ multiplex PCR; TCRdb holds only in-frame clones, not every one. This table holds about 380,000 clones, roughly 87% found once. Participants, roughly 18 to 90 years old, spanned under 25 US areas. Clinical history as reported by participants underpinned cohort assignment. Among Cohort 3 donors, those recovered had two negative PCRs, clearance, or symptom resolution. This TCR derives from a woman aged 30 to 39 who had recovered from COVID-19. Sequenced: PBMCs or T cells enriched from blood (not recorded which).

The CDR3 reads CASSPDRINEQYF. The DNA for the CDR3 is TGTGCCAGCAGCCCCGACAGGATCAACGAGCAGTACTTC. The V gene is TRBV27, the J gene TRBJ2-7, with a tentative D call TRBD1 (6 bases). The CDR3 extends over 13 amino acids. V was trimmed by 6 bases and J by 5 bases, leaving 14 bases between them. Germline CDR1 MNHEY, CDR2 SMNVEV (reference sequence).